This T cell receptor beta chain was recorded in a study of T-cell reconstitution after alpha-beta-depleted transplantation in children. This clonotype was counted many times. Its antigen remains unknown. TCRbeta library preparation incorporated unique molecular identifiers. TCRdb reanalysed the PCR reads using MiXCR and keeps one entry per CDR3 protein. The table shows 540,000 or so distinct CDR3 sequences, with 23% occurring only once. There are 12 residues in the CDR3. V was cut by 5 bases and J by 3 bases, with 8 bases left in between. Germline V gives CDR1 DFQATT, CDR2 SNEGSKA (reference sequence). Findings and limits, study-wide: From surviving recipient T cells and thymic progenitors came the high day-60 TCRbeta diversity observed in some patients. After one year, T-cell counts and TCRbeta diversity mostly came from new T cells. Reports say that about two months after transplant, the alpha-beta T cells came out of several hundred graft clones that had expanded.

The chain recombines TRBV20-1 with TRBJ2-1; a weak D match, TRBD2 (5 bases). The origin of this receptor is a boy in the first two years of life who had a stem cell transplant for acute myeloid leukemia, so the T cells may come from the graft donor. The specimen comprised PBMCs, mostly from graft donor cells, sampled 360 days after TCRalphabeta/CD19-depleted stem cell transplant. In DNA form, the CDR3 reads TGCAGTGCTCGGGGTGGCTACAATGAGCAGTTCTTC. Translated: CSARGGYNEQFF.